A selection of T cell receptor beta chains follows, all from one sample in a study of T cells in Graves' hyperthyroidism and ophthalmopathy. TCRdb re-derived calls from the multiplex PCR reads in MiXCR, one entry per CDR3 protein. The profile shows some 370,000 distinct CDR3 sequences, 11% to 15% of them singletons. Sequenced input: blood. These receptors were obtained from a man aged 50 or older with Graves' ophthalmopathy. Each CDR3 is given with its conserved first and last residue. A D gene is named only where the DNA matches it firmly. Clone size is shown for a subset of rows, as once, few, many or a class of expanded clone.

many	TRBV20-1	TRBD1	TRBJ2-7	CSAKSGTGDYEQYF	TGCAGTGCTAAGTCCGGGACAGGGGACTACGAGCAGTACTTC
many	TRBV28	TRBD1	TRBJ2-4	CASQDRERNIQYF	TGTGCCAGCCAGGACAGGGAGAGGAACATTCAGTACTTC
few	TRBV28	NA	TRBJ2-7	CASGQNYEQYF	TGTGCCAGTGGTCAGAACTACGAGCAGTACTTC
many	TRBV20-1	TRBD1	TRBJ2-3	CSARDRVGTDTQYF	TGCAGTGCCCGCGACAGGGTCGGGACAGATACGCAGTATTTT
many	TRBV12-5	NA	TRBJ2-1	CASGFRTTGTGSYNEQFF	TGTGCTAGTGGTTTCCGAACGACCGGGACTGGGTCCTACAATGAGCAGTTCTTC
NA	TRBV2	TRBD2	TRBJ2-1	CASSVSAGGGNEQFF	TGTGCCAGCAGTGTCTCCGCGGGAGGGGGCAATGAGCAGTTCTTC
many	TRBV28	NA	TRBJ2-5	CASSVLRTGPLKETQYF	TGTGCCAGCAGCGTCCTCAGAACAGGGCCCTTGAAAGAGACCCAGTACTTC
many	TRBV7-9	TRBD1	TRBJ1-4	CASSPTGRNEKLFF	TGTGCCAGCAGCCCGACAGGGCGTAATGAAAAACTGTTTTTT
many	TRBV5-1	TRBD2	TRBJ2-7	CASSSWTSGSYEQYF	TGCGCCAGCAGCTCCTGGACTAGCGGGTCCTACGAGCAGTACTTC
many	TRBV5-1	TRBD1	TRBJ2-3	CASSWWTGADTQYF	TGCGCCAGCAGCTGGTGGACAGGGGCAGATACGCAGTATTTT
many	TRBV12-3/TRBV12-4	TRBD1	TRBJ2-7	CASSLAGTGAYEQYF	TGTGCCAGCAGTTTAGCCGGGACAGGGGCTTACGAGCAGTACTTC
many	TRBV12-3/TRBV12-4	NA	TRBJ2-1	CASSFTGGEEQFF	TGTGCCAGCAGTTTTACCGGCGGCGAGGAGCAGTTCTTC
few	TRBV19	NA	TRBJ1-5	CASSIQGTSNQPQHF	TGTGCCAGTAGTATACAGGGGACTAGCAATCAGCCCCAGCATTTT
many	TRBV6-1	NA	TRBJ2-1	CASIGRVSSYNEQFF	TGTGCCAGCATAGGGAGAGTTTCTTCCTACAATGAGCAGTTCTTC
many	TRBV7-9	NA	TRBJ2-3	CASSRLGTGVGTDTQYF	TGTGCCAGCAGCAGATTAGGGACGGGAGTGGGTACAGATACGCAGTATTTT
NA	TRBV5-1	TRBD2	TRBJ2-5	CASSLGAGPQETQYF	TGCGCCAGCAGCTTGGGAGCGGGACCCCAAGAGACCCAGTACTTC
many	TRBV10-3	NA	TRBJ2-7	CAISGLQSHLYF	TGTGCCATCAGTGGCCTTCAATCTCACCTATACTTC
many	TRBV2	NA	TRBJ2-5	CASRTLGNQETQYF	TGTGCCAGCAGGACCTTAGGCAACCAAGAGACCCAGTACTTC
many	TRBV6-1	TRBD2	TRBJ2-1	CASSDQREGVDEQFF	TGTGCCAGCAGTGATCAGCGGGAGGGTGTCGATGAGCAGTTCTTC
few	TRBV9	NA	TRBJ2-1	CASSALDNEQFF	TGTGCCAGCAGCGCCCTAGACAATGAGCAGTTCTTC
many	TRBV20-1	NA	TRBJ2-3	CSAQPGRRTDTQYF	TGCAGTGCTCAGCCGGGACGGCGCACAGATACGCAGTATTTT
many	TRBV20-1	TRBD2	TRBJ2-7	CSADPSGLSYEQYF	TGCAGTGCGGATCCTAGCGGACTTTCCTACGAGCAGTACTTC
NA	TRBV12-3/TRBV12-4	NA	TRBJ1-4	CASSLAFSGVRDEKLFF	TGTGCCAGCAGTTTAGCGTTTTCAGGGGTAAGAGATGAAAAACTGTTTTTT
many	TRBV20-1	TRBD1	TRBJ2-5	CSAHRGEETQYF	TGCAGTGCACACAGGGGAGAAGAGACCCAGTACTTC
NA	TRBV7-8	NA	TRBJ1-6	CASSLAGQGRIGNSPLHF	TGTGCCAGCAGCTTAGCGGGTCAGGGACGGATAGGGAATTCACCCCTCCACTTT
once	TRBV6-9	NA	TRBJ2-2	CASSYTGQGNTGELFF	TGTGCCAGCAGTTACACGGGGCAGGGAAACACCGGGGAGCTGTTTTTT
few	TRBV15	NA	TRBJ2-7	CATSQGHLASYEQYF	TGTGCCACCAGTCAAGGGCATCTAGCCTCCTACGAGCAGTACTTC
many	TRBV3-1	NA	TRBJ1-6	CASSPTDLSPLHF	TGTGCCAGCAGCCCGACGGATTTATCACCCCTCCACTTT
many	TRBV28	TRBD1	TRBJ1-1	CASSFQGANTEAFF	TGTGCCAGCAGTTTTCAGGGGGCGAACACTGAAGCTTTCTTT
NA	TRBV2	TRBD1	TRBJ2-7	CASSERQGPSYEQYF	TGTGCCAGCAGTGAACGACAGGGACCCTCCTACGAGCAGTACTTC
NA	TRBV12-3/TRBV12-4	NA	TRBJ1-2	CASSLMGGFTDGYTF	TGTGCCAGCAGTTTAATGGGGGGTTTTACCGATGGCTACACCTTC
many	TRBV28	TRBD2	TRBJ2-3	CASSGPGTSRTDTQYF	TGTGCCAGCAGTGGCCCCGGGACTAGTCGGACAGATACGCAGTATTTT
many	TRBV3-1	NA	TRBJ2-5	CASSQEPGFAGETQYF	TGTGCCAGCAGCCAAGAACCAGGGTTTGCCGGCGAGACCCAGTACTTC
many	TRBV5-1	NA	TRBJ2-3	CASSDRVGATDTQYF	TGCGCCAGCAGCGACCGGGTCGGGGCCACAGATACGCAGTATTTT
NA	TRBV4-1	TRBD1	TRBJ2-5	CASSQDATGPATQYF	TGCGCCAGCAGCCAAGATGCGACAGGGCCAGCTACCCAGTACTTC
many	TRBV20-1	TRBD1	TRBJ1-2	CSAEWTGGGYTF	TGCAGTGCGGAATGGACAGGGGGAGGCTACACCTTC
many	TRBV28	TRBD2	TRBJ2-3	CASTGTSGTDTQYF	TGTGCCAGCACCGGGACTAGCGGCACAGATACGCAGTATTTT
many	TRBV12-3/TRBV12-4	TRBD2	TRBJ2-1	CASSTSGDEQFF	TGTGCCAGCAGTACTAGCGGTGATGAGCAGTTCTTC
many	TRBV7-2	NA	TRBJ2-7	CASSSDMGSYEQYF	TGTGCCAGCAGCTCGGACATGGGCTCCTACGAGCAGTACTTC
many	TRBV28	TRBD1	TRBJ1-5	CASIRDRGPGQPQHF	TGTGCCAGCATCCGGGACAGGGGGCCGGGCCAGCCCCAGCATTTT
NA	TRBV20-1	NA	TRBJ1-2	CSASTGSNYGYTF	TGCAGTGCTAGTACGGGATCTAACTATGGCTACACCTTC
many	TRBV6-2/TRBV6-3	NA	TRBJ2-3	CASSSLADTQYF	TGTGCCAGCAGTTCACTAGCAGATACGCAGTATTTT
many	TRBV20-1	NA	TRBJ2-3	CSARDTRTSTDTQYF	TGCAGTGCTAGAGATACCCGGACTAGCACAGATACGCAGTATTTT
many	TRBV12-3/TRBV12-4	NA	TRBJ2-3	CASSRSPSNTQYF	TGTGCCAGCAGCAGAAGCCCATCGAATACGCAGTATTTT
few	TRBV5-1	NA	TRBJ2-1	CASSWTDNEQFF	TGCGCCAGCAGCTGGACAGACAATGAGCAGTTCTTC
many	TRBV6-1	NA	TRBJ1-5	CASRYRVSNQPQHF	TGTGCCAGCAGGTACAGGGTTTCAAATCAGCCCCAGCATTTT
few	TRBV12-3/TRBV12-4	TRBD1	TRBJ1-2	CASNTGQGMNYGYAF	TGTGCCAGCAACACGGGACAGGGGATGAACTATGGCTACGCCTTC
many	TRBV4-1	TRBD1	TRBJ2-2	CASSQDRSDRYGELFF	TGCGCCAGCAGCCAAGATAGGTCGGACAGGTACGGGGAGCTGTTTTTT
many	TRBV20-1	NA	TRBJ2-1	CSAMERARSTYNEQFF	TGCAGTGCTATGGAAAGGGCGAGATCCACCTACAATGAGCAGTTCTTC
NA	TRBV19	NA	TRBJ2-1	CASTGARGGGYNEQFF	TGTGCCAGTACTGGGGCGCGTGGAGGCGGCTACAATGAGCAGTTCTTC
few	TRBV4-1	NA	TRBJ2-3	CASSQGIKTGHLRDTQYF	TGCGCCAGCAGCCAAGGGATTAAAACAGGGCACCTAAGGGATACGCAGTATTTT
many	TRBV3-1	NA	TRBJ2-2	CASSQTLGGTGELFF	TGTGCCAGCAGCCAGACCCTCGGTGGCACCGGGGAGCTGTTTTTT